The sequence of this T cell receptor (beta chain) was determined in a study of response to subunit inactivated influenza vaccine. V gave up 7 bases and J gave up 0 bases, with 7 bases separating them. Per the germline V gene, CDR1 is ENHRY and CDR2 is SYGVKD. The CDR3 is 13 residues long. TCRdb reprocessed the RT-PCR reads with MiXCR, giving one entry per CDR3 protein. Of some 570,000 distinct CDR3 sequences detected, roughly 10% appear once; the ten largest clones hold 8% to 13%. This sample was also put to use in a study of T cells expressing NK-cell markers. That work states: Production of TCR beta cDNA relied on 5'RACE template switching with UMIs. Seven of the eight sequenced donors were HCMV-seropositive; one was seronegative. An anti-gamma-delta TCR antibody was added in several experiments. It restricted sorting to alpha-beta TCR-expressing T cells. Topping the CD3+CD56-NKG2C+ fraction as well were these clonotypes, in a handful of donors. HCMV specificity of the expanded NKG2C+ T cell clones was not established.

V is TRBV10-3 and J is TRBJ1-5; tentative D call: TRBD1 (6 bases). The material sequenced was PBMCs from blood, taken on the day of vaccination. This receptor was identified in a man aged 45-65 years who received an inactivated influenza vaccine. CDR3 protein: CAITGDSNQPQHF. The CDR3 DNA reads TGTGCCATCACAGGGGATAGCAATCAGCCCCAGCATTTT.